This TCR beta chain came from a study of blood T cell repertoires in COVID-19. Seattle's cohort entered during active infection and was followed longitudinally. This clone was seen just once. Some clones are missing from TCRdb's copy, which holds only in-frame ones; the method was immunoSEQ multiplex PCR. The sample has some 200,000 clones, 83% seen once. The CDR3 extends over 12 amino acids. Between the trimmed V and J ends, which lost 9 bases and 5 bases, there was a span of 12 bases. Germline CDR1 is MNHEY and CDR2 is SMNVEV (reference sequence). The sample taken for sequencing was peripheral blood. The chain combines TRBV27 with TRBJ2-3; TRBD1 might be the D (5 bases). The origin of this receptor is a young woman with COVID-19, enrolled during active disease. For the CDR3, the DNA is TGTGCCAGTACAGGTTTTGGAGATACGCAGTATTTT. This codes for CASTGFGDTQYF.